This is a list of T cell receptor beta chains from one sample in a study of T cell changes during pregnancy in multiple sclerosis. Clones were read by immunoSEQ multiplex PCR, and TCRdb kept only the in-frame ones, dropping some. In the table there are about 51,000 clones, 90% to 95% of which are singletons. Sample: CD4+ T cells from peripheral blood mononuclear cells, taken in the second trimester of pregnancy. The receptors stem from a female donor with multiple sclerosis, enrolled in a pregnancy study. CDR3s include the opening cysteine and the closing phenylalanine or tryptophan. The order of the fields is J gene, D gene, clone size, V gene, CDR3 protein, CDR3 DNA. D genes are given only for firm matches. Clone sizes are given selectively: once, few, many, or a class where the clone is expanded.

j_call: TRBJ2-3; d_call: -; clone_size: -; v_call: TRBV19; cdr3_aa: CASSIASSGDTQYF; cdr3_nt: TGTGCCAGTAGTATCGCCAGTTCGGGAGATACGCAGTATTTT
j_call: TRBJ2-7; d_call: -; clone_size: -; v_call: TRBV18; cdr3_aa: CASSPASSGYEQYF; cdr3_nt: TGTGCCAGCTCACCAGCCAGTTCGGGCTACGAGCAGTACTTC
j_call: TRBJ2-7; d_call: -; clone_size: -; v_call: TRBV9; cdr3_aa: CASSVALVSYEQYF; cdr3_nt: TGTGCCAGCAGCGTAGCCTTAGTATCCTACGAGCAGTACTTC
j_call: TRBJ1-5; d_call: TRBD1; clone_size: many; v_call: TRBV5-1; cdr3_aa: CASSPGQLNQPQHF; cdr3_nt: TGCGCCAGCAGCCCGGGACAGCTCAATCAGCCCCAGCATTTT
j_call: TRBJ2-7; d_call: -; clone_size: -; v_call: TRBV7-2; cdr3_aa: CASSLAGSSPYEQYF; cdr3_nt: TGTGCCAGCAGCTTGGCGGGGAGCTCTCCCTACGAGCAGTACTTC
j_call: TRBJ1-2; d_call: -; clone_size: -; v_call: TRBV4-1; cdr3_aa: CASSQRQNYGYTF; cdr3_nt: TGCGCCAGCAGCCAAAGACAGAACTATGGCTACACCTTC
j_call: TRBJ2-3; d_call: TRBD1; clone_size: -; v_call: TRBV11-2; cdr3_aa: CASSLADRVRSGIDTQYF; cdr3_nt: TGTGCCAGCAGCTTAGCGGACAGGGTACGGTCCGGGATCGATACGCAGTATTTT
j_call: TRBJ2-5; d_call: -; clone_size: -; v_call: TRBV4-3; cdr3_aa: CASSQEGPNSRETQYF; cdr3_nt: TGCGCCAGCAGCCAAGAGGGCCCTAATTCGAGAGAGACCCAGTACTTC
j_call: TRBJ1-2; d_call: TRBD1; clone_size: -; v_call: TRBV4-3; cdr3_aa: CASSQDGQVNYGYTF; cdr3_nt: TGCGCCAGCAGCCAAGACGGACAGGTAAACTATGGCTACACCTTC
j_call: TRBJ1-2; d_call: -; clone_size: few; v_call: TRBV4-1; cdr3_aa: CASSHRGQDGYTF; cdr3_nt: TGCGCCAGCAGCCACAGGGGTCAAGATGGCTACACCTTC
j_call: TRBJ2-1; d_call: TRBD1; clone_size: -; v_call: TRBV19; cdr3_aa: CASQPAGTGGNEQFF; cdr3_nt: TGTGCCAGCCAACCCGCGGGGACAGGGGGTAATGAGCAGTTCTTC
j_call: TRBJ2-6; d_call: TRBD2; clone_size: -; v_call: TRBV5-6; cdr3_aa: CASSFRASGGPGANVLTF; cdr3_nt: TGTGCCAGCAGCTTCCGGGCTAGCGGGGGTCCTGGGGCCAACGTCCTGACTTTC
j_call: TRBJ1-2; d_call: -; clone_size: -; v_call: TRBV7-3; cdr3_aa: CASSLLGDYGYTF; cdr3_nt: TGTGCCAGCAGCTTATTAGGGGACTATGGCTACACCTTC
j_call: TRBJ2-6; d_call: -; clone_size: -; v_call: TRBV9; cdr3_aa: CASSGALSGANVLTF; cdr3_nt: TGTGCCAGCAGCGGGGCACTTTCGGGGGCCAACGTCCTGACTTTC
j_call: TRBJ2-6; d_call: TRBD2; clone_size: few; v_call: TRBV5-1; cdr3_aa: CASSLARGLALSGANVLTF; cdr3_nt: TGCGCCAGCAGCTTGGCCCGGGGACTAGCGTTGAGTGGGGCCAACGTCCTGACTTTC
j_call: TRBJ1-3; d_call: -; clone_size: -; v_call: TRBV30; cdr3_aa: CAWSGVTRGNTIYF; cdr3_nt: TGTGCCTGGAGTGGAGTAACTCGTGGAAACACCATATATTTT
j_call: TRBJ2-1; d_call: -; clone_size: once; v_call: TRBV7-8; cdr3_aa: CASSFRGNEQFF; cdr3_nt: TGTGCCAGCAGCTTCAGGGGAAATGAGCAGTTCTTC
j_call: TRBJ2-7; d_call: TRBD1; clone_size: -; v_call: TRBV2; cdr3_aa: CASRRQGEQYF; cdr3_nt: TGTGCCAGCAGGAGACAGGGGGAGCAGTACTTC
j_call: TRBJ2-3; d_call: -; clone_size: -; v_call: TRBV2; cdr3_aa: CASEALGPQYF; cdr3_nt: TGTGCCAGCGAAGCACTTGGGCCGCAGTATTTT
j_call: TRBJ2-5; d_call: -; clone_size: -; v_call: TRBV29-1; cdr3_aa: CSVDSNWEETQYF; cdr3_nt: TGCAGCGTTGATAGCAACTGGGAAGAGACCCAGTACTTC
j_call: TRBJ1-6; d_call: TRBD1; clone_size: -; v_call: TRBV27; cdr3_aa: CASSSTMTGVAPLHF; cdr3_nt: TGTGCCAGCAGTTCTACCATGACAGGGGTAGCACCCCTCCACTTT
j_call: TRBJ2-2; d_call: -; clone_size: once; v_call: TRBV21-1; cdr3_aa: CASSKVCGEAGAITTLDTGELFF; cdr3_nt: TGTGCCAGCAGCAAAGTGTGTGGGGAAGCGGGGGCCATAACAACGCTGGACACCGGGGAGCTGTTTTTT
j_call: TRBJ1-6; d_call: TRBD1; clone_size: once; v_call: TRBV19; cdr3_aa: CASSLDRVMPLHF; cdr3_nt: TGTGCCAGTAGTTTGGACAGGGTAATGCCCCTCCACTTT
j_call: TRBJ2-3; d_call: TRBD2; clone_size: -; v_call: TRBV14; cdr3_aa: CASSQASLAGAVYF; cdr3_nt: TGTGCCAGCAGCCAAGCGTCACTAGCGGGGGCGGTATATTTT
j_call: TRBJ2-3; d_call: -; clone_size: -; v_call: TRBV15; cdr3_aa: CATSREGADTDTQYF; cdr3_nt: TGTGCCACCAGCAGAGAGGGGGCGGATACAGATACGCAGTATTTT